This TCR beta chain stems from a study of identical twins. Overall study findings and caveats: Weaker excess twin sharing was seen among beta out-of-frame sequences. Fewer insertions marked abundant cord blood beta clonotypes; young adult naive trended weakly, memory not at all.

From the 5' RACE reads, TCRdb called clonotypes with MiXCR, one entry per CDR3 protein. The repertoire holds nearly 650,000 distinct CDR3 sequences, under 8.5% seen once, with over 1.5% in the top ten. The CDR3 has 16 amino acids. Germline CDR1 is MDHEN and CDR2 is SYDVKM. Trimming removed 5 bases from V and 0 bases from J, with 11 bases in between. This clonotype was picked up many times. What it binds is not known. This same sample was also taken into another study, of yellow fever vaccine responses in identical twins.

This chain uses TRBV28 with TRBJ2-6; D is undetermined. The sequenced sample was PBMCs. This receptor was obtained from a woman aged 18-29 years in good health. The CDR3 nucleotides read TGTGCCAGCAGTCCCGGCCCTTCCTCTGGGGCCAACGTCCTGACTTTC. Its translation is CASSPGPSSGANVLTF.